The rows below give T cell receptor beta chains drawn from one sample of a study of PD-L1 blockade in urothelial cancer. Profiling relied on immunoSEQ multiplex PCR, and the TCRdb table lists in-frame clones only, not all of them. Counted here are roughly 40,000 clones, around four fifths occurring once; the ten biggest clones make up about 16%. This specimen was PBMCs, taken around atezolizumab (anti-PD-L1) treatment. The receptors were sampled from a man aged 60 to 69 with urothelial cancer. CDR3s include the opening cysteine and the closing phenylalanine or tryptophan.

j_call v_call cdr3_aa
TRBJ2-7 TRBV5-1 CASSWDSDRVAPYEQYF
TRBJ2-1 TRBV18 CASSPPVGTGEGNEQFF
TRBJ1-1 TRBV11-2 CASSFLAVNTEAFF
TRBJ2-2 TRBV5-4 CASSTGQGRTGELFF
TRBJ1-2 TRBV5-1 CASSETTGEGYTF
TRBJ1-1 TRBV5-1 CASSLRQGLNTEAFF
TRBJ2-3 TRBV25-1 CASSDFASGVTDTQYF
TRBJ2-3 TRBV9 CASSGTGGDTQYF
TRBJ1-2 TRBV7-2 CASSPSQVVDGYTF
TRBJ1-4 TRBV7-9 CASSLEVVRGSTNEKLFF
TRBJ2-2 TRBV19 CASTLARNTGELFF
TRBJ2-2 TRBV7-8 CASSFGGYGGELFF
TRBJ1-5 TRBV6-5 CASSPQGRSQPQHF
TRBJ2-1 TRBV7-2 CASSFSPSGRALDEQFF
TRBJ1-1 TRBV10-1 CASSGQMNTEAFF
TRBJ2-7 TRBV11-2 CASSSAMTSSYEQYF
TRBJ2-6 TRBV7-2 CASRGLGQVPLSGANVLTF
TRBJ2-5 TRBV5-1 CASTRQGTDEETQYF
TRBJ1-1 TRBV19 CATTIPGGTEAFF
TRBJ2-2 TRBV11-2 CASSLDLLGSWLFF
TRBJ2-7 TRBV5-1 CASSLVGAGVREQYF
TRBJ2-7 TRBV7-2 CASSPEGEWYEQYF
TRBJ2-5 TRBV7-8 CASSSSGRQETQYF
TRBJ2-7 TRBV7-8 CASSQGAGSYEQYF
TRBJ1-1 TRBV28 CASSFEGEAFF
TRBJ2-1 TRBV5-5 CASSWGDRGLIDEQFF
TRBJ2-3 TRBV4-1 CASSQESGGKTDTQYF
TRBJ2-5 TRBV5-1 CASSLGSGVGQETQYF
TRBJ1-6 TRBV19 CASSIEEGADNSPLHF
TRBJ2-3 TRBV9 CASSVLQQGAADTQYF
TRBJ1-2 TRBV6-1 CASSLDSNYGYTF
TRBJ2-2 TRBV7-2 CASSETSRQGGPGELFF
TRBJ2-1 TRBV27 CASSFWGVSSYNEQFF
TRBJ1-2 TRBV19 CASFRGGGAAGYYGYTF
TRBJ2-1 TRBV11-2 CASRDYPPYNEQFF
TRBJ2-1 TRBV13 CASSSGTSGGSYNEQFF
TRBJ1-2 TRBV6-1 CASSPRANYGYTF
TRBJ1-1 TRBV7-9 CASSRLQQGRTEAFF
TRBJ1-2 TRBV10-2 CASSPDRGRGGYTF
TRBJ2-1 TRBV5-1 CASSLPIGAGSYNEQFF
TRBJ1-1 TRBV10-3 CAITPEKKSRVEAFF
TRBJ2-3 TRBV30 CAGGAGPTTDTQYF
TRBJ2-7 TRBV6-1 CASSARLATYEQYF
TRBJ2-5 TRBV5-6 CASSPPVGGETQYF
TRBJ1-4 TRBV7-9 CASSSGQGNNEKLFF
TRBJ2-7 TRBV28 CASSFQGPTYEQYF
TRBJ1-5 TRBV10-1 CASSESQVQPQHF
TRBJ2-5 TRBV7-2 CASSVMGGRAAQYF
TRBJ2-3 TRBV5-4 CASSLIGSGRTDTQYF
TRBJ2-1 TRBV4-1 CASSQASGRISNEQFF
TRBJ2-2 TRBV7-2 CASSKSTGFTGELFF
TRBJ2-3 TRBV7-2 CASSVRAGRRTDTQYF
TRBJ2-7 TRBV7-2 CASSGSAYEQYF
TRBJ2-5 TRBV11-2 CASSLGQFQETQYF
TRBJ2-2 TRBV19 CASSMEQGNIPGELFF
TRBJ1-2 TRBV5-5 CASSRPTGEGYTF